The TCR beta chain described here comes from a study of blood T cell repertoires in COVID-19. Study summary: T cells, B-cell-depleted T cells, or PBMCs supplied cDNA or gDNA.

Original processing notes: Nucleated cell number was recorded as an estimate derived from reference gene primer amplification. The protocol was immunoSEQ multiplex PCR, while the TCRdb copy is restricted to in-frame clones and leaves out a portion. The V and J calls and clone size were taken over from that table, and D and trimming were inferred from the DNA. The table lists some 81,000 clones, 90% to 95% of them singletons, with almost 4.5% in the top ten. This CDR3 has 17 amino acids. Germline V lookup: CDR1 SGHAT, CDR2 FQNNGV. Deletions cut 8 bases from V and 8 bases from J, with 28 bases between.

The rearrangement links TRBV11-2 to TRBJ2-1; possibly TRBD2 for D (7 bases). The TCR originated in a human donor with active COVID-19. The donor label of this sample is uncertain. The sample was peripheral blood. CDR3 nucleotide sequence: TGTGCCAGCGCATCAGCAGGGGCCAATTTCGGGGGGCATGAGCAGTTCTTC. Its translation: CASASAGANFGGHEQFF.